This T cell receptor (beta chain) stems from a study of response to subunit inactivated influenza vaccine. CDR1 is SGHAT and CDR2 is FQNNGV in the germline V gene. The CDR3 length is 18 residues. The V and J ends lost 2 bases and 6 bases, in that order; junction bases with no gene match: 10. Each CDR3 protein is one row after TCRdb ran MiXCR on the RT-PCR reads. This sample carries more than 700,000 distinct CDR3 sequences, 21% of them seen once, and the ten largest clones take about 10%. V and J are TRBV11-2 and TRBJ2-2, with 12 bases identical to TRBD1. This material consisted of PBMCs from blood, taken less than 6 days after vaccination. The sequence was collected from a man over 45 who received an inactivated influenza vaccine. CDR3 DNA: TGTGCCAGCAGCTTAATTGGGACAGGGGGCGCGGGGGCCGGGGAGCTGTTTTTT. Encoded protein: CASSLIGTGGAGAGELFF.